This is a list of T cell receptor beta chains from one sample in a study of blood T cell repertoires in COVID-19. Repertoires were generated with immunoSEQ multiplex PCR, while TCRdb's copy carries only in-frame clones and drops some. The repertoire holds 150,000 to 200,000 clones, with 90% as singletons. The specimen sequenced was peripheral blood. The source is a man in his 60s with active or convalescent COVID-19. Each CDR3 is given with its conserved first and last residue. A D gene is named only where the DNA matches it firmly. For some rows the clone size is stated as once, few or many, or as a class when expanded; others skip it.

j_gene | d_gene | v_gene | abundance | CDR3nt | CDR3aa
TRBJ1-4 | TRBD1 | TRBV19 | NA | TGTGCCAGTAGTATCTCACAGGGGGCCACAACTAATGAAAAACTGTTTTTT | CASSISQGATTNEKLFF
TRBJ1-4 | NA | TRBV14 | once | TGTGCCAGCAGCCAAGCAACAATAACAGGGACGCGTGAAAAACTGTTTTTT | CASSQATITGTREKLFF
TRBJ2-6 | NA | TRBV19 | NA | TGTGCCAGTAGTATGTTCAGGGAACTGCCTGGGGCCAACGTCCTGACTTTC | CASSMFRELPGANVLTF
TRBJ2-7 | TRBD2 | TRBV25-1 | NA | TGTGCCAGCAGTGAATCTGGACTAGCGGGCAAGTACGAGCAGTACTTC | CASSESGLAGKYEQYF
TRBJ2-7 | TRBD2 | TRBV4-1 | NA | TGCGCCAGCAGCCCCTCAAAGCCGGGACTAGCGGGAGAAAGTCTCTACGAGCAGTACTTC | CASSPSKPGLAGESLYEQYF
TRBJ2-7 | NA | TRBV14 | once | TGTGCCAGCAGTCCCGCAGGCAGGGCCGCCTACGAGCAGTACTTC | CASSPAGRAAYEQYF
TRBJ1-4 | NA | TRBV19 | NA | TGTGCCAGTAGTGAGACAGCAACTAATGAAAAACTGTTTTTT | CASSETATNEKLFF
TRBJ1-5 | NA | TRBV10-3 | once | TGTGCCATCAGTGAAGATCAGGGGCAGCCCCAGCATTTT | CAISEDQGQPQHF
TRBJ1-3 | NA | TRBV27 | NA | TGTGCCAGCAGTTTTTTGCCAGGGATAAGTGGAAACACCATATATTTT | CASSFLPGISGNTIYF
TRBJ2-2 | TRBD2 | TRBV5-1 | NA | TGCGCCAGCACGGAGCGGGACCCTAACACCGGGGAGCTGTTTTTT | CASTERDPNTGELFF
TRBJ1-4 | TRBD1 | TRBV19 | once | TGTGCCAGTAGTAGCCGGGACAGGGGCTCGTCTAATGAAAAACTGTTTTTT | CASSSRDRGSSNEKLFF